This T cell receptor beta chain was identified during a study of Ad26.COV2.S vaccination and SARS-CoV-2 variants. This CDR3 contains 12 residues. Looked up from germline, CDR1 is MDHEN and CDR2 is SYDVKM. Trimming stripped 6 bases from V and 2 bases from J, with 7 bases between. Treatment defined: 15 to 20 received Ad26.COV2.S at low or high dose, single or two shots; a few received placebo; per-sample allocation not given. Following the first vaccine or placebo injection, samples were taken on day 63. Repertoires were generated with immunoSEQ multiplex PCR, while TCRdb's copy carries only in-frame clones and drops some. There are 400,000 to 450,000 clones in the sample; around 90% occur only once, and approximately 12% lies in the top ten.

The source was peripheral blood, collected in a trial of Ad26.COV2.S vaccine versus placebo. This chain joins TRBV28 and TRBJ2-5; no clear D gene. The receptor comes from a person between 18 and 65 years old who received the Ad26.COV2.S COVID-19 vaccine or a placebo. The CDR3 is CASSLTQETQYF. The DNA for the CDR3 is TGTGCCAGCAGCTTAACGCAAGAGACCCAGTACTTC.